This entry features one T cell receptor (beta chain) sequence. Its antigen is still unknown. V lost 3 bases and J 4 bases, leaving 15 bases between the germline ends. This CDR3 region has 15 residues. Per germline, CDR1 SGHDN and CDR2 FVKESK. The sample originates from a study of regulatory dendritic cells for organ transplantation. Clones were sequenced by immunoSEQ multiplex PCR, and TCRdb holds only the in-frame ones, with some missing. The sample includes approximately 35,000 clones, 85% to 90% seen only once; the top ten take under 0.065%. Study-level points and caveats: Naive T cells showed high diversity, memory cells less, memory CD8+ least.

This receptor was identified in a human donor in good health. The sequenced sample was naive CD4+ T cells from blood. Noted subset: CD45RA+ naive T cells. This chain joins TRBV14 and TRBJ1-2; D not resolved. CDR3 residues: CASSHRFSGRYGYTF. DNA for the CDR3: TGTGCCAGCAGCCACCGTTTCTCCGGGCGCTATGGCTACACCTTC.